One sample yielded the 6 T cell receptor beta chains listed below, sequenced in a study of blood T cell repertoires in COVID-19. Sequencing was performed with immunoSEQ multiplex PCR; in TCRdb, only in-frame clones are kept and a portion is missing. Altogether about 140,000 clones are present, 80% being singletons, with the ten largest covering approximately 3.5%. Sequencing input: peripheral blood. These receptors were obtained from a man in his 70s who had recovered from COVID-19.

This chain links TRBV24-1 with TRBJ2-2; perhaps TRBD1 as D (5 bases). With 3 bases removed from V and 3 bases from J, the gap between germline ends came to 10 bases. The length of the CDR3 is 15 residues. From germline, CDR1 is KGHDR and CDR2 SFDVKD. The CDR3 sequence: CATSDLRDDTGELFF. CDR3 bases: TGTGCCACCAGTGATCTCAGGGATGACACCGGGGAGCTGTTTTTT.

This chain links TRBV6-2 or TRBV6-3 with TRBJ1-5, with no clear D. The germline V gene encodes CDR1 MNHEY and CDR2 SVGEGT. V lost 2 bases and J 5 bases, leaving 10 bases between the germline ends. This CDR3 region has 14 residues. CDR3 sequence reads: CASSYGRIDQPQHF. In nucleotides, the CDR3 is TGTGCCAGCAGTTACGGCAGGATCGATCAGCCCCAGCATTTT.

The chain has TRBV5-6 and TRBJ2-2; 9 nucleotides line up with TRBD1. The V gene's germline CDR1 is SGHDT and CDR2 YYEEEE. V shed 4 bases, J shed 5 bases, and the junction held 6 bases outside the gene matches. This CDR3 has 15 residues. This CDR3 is CASSPDRGGTGELFF. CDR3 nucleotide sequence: TGTGCCAGCAGCCCCGACAGGGGGGGGACCGGGGAGCTGTTTTTT.

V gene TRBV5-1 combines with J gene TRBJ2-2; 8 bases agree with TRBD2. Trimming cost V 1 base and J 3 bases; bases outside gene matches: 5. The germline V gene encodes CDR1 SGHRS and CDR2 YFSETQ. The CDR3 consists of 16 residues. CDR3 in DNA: TGCGCCAGCAGCTTGAGTAGCGGGAAGGACACCGGGGAGCTGTTTTTT. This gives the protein CASSLSSGKDTGELFF.

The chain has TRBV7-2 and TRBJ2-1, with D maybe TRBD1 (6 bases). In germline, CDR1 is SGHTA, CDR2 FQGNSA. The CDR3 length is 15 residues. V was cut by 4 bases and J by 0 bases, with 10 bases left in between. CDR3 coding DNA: TGTGCCAGCAGCTCACAGGGCCCCTCCTACAATGAGCAGTTCTTC. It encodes CASSSQGPSYNEQFF.

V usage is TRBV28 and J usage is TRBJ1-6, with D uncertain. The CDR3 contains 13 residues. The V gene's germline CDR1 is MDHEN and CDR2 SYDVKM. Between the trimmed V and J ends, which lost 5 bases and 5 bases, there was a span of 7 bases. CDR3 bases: TGTGCCAGCAGTCGCGTAAATAATTCACCCCTCCACTTT. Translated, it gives CASSRVNNSPLHF.